A selection of T cell receptor beta chains follows, all from one sample in a study of shared clonotypes between healthy human individuals. Clones were sequenced by immunoSEQ multiplex PCR, and TCRdb holds only the in-frame ones, with some missing. This table holds fewer than 700,000 clones, around 77% found once. Sequenced: PBMCs. These receptor sequences come from a middle-aged woman in good health. Some clones in this sample may be carry-over from other donors' samples. CDR3s include the opening cysteine and the closing phenylalanine or tryptophan. D genes are given only for firm matches. Clone size is shown for a subset of rows, as once, few, many or a class of expanded clone.

D gene	CDR3 length	clone size	V gene	J gene	CDR3 DNA	CDR3 protein
NA	13	NA	TRBV7-3	TRBJ1-1	TGTGCCAGCAGCCGGCAGTCGAACACTGAAGCTTTCTTT	CASSRQSNTEAFF
NA	14	few	TRBV5-1	TRBJ1-1	TGCGCCAGCAGCTGGACGGCGGAAGACACTGAAGCTTTCTTT	CASSWTAEDTEAFF
TRBD2	16	NA	TRBV11-3	TRBJ2-5	TGTGCCAGCAGCCCTGGCCCTAGCGGCTTCCAAGAGACCCAGTACTTC	CASSPGPSGFQETQYF
TRBD2	16	few	TRBV6-6	TRBJ2-1	TGTGCCAGCAGTCCCAAGGGAGCGGGGTACTACAATGAGCAGTTCTTC	CASSPKGAGYYNEQFF
TRBD1	15	NA	TRBV5-1	TRBJ2-1	TGCGCCAGCAGCTCGACAGGGGCCAGCTACAATGAGCAGTTCTTC	CASSSTGASYNEQFF
NA	14	once	TRBV6-5	TRBJ2-3	TGTGCCAGCAGTTACAATCCCAGCACAGATACGCAGTATTTT	CASSYNPSTDTQYF
TRBD1	15	few	TRBV6-5	TRBJ2-1	TGTGCCAGCAGTTACTCCGGGACAGACCGCACACAGCAGTTCTTC	CASSYSGTDRTQQFF
NA	16	NA	TRBV10-2	TRBJ2-7	TGCGCCAGCAGTGACCCTGGGGGCGCACCCTCCTACGAGCAGTACTTC	CASSDPGGAPSYEQYF
TRBD2	15	NA	TRBV4-1	TRBJ2-7	TGCGCCAGCAGCCAAGGCACTAGCGCAGGCTACGAGCAGTACTTC	CASSQGTSAGYEQYF
NA	16	NA	TRBV14	TRBJ2-3	TGTGCCAGCAGCCAAGATGGCAGGCGATTCTCAGATACGCAGTATTTT	CASSQDGRRFSDTQYF
NA	17	once	TRBV21-1	TRBJ1-1	TGTGCCAGCAGCAAAGTGATAGCCCCCCGGCTGAACACTGAAGCTTTCTTT	CASSKVIAPRLNTEAFF
TRBD1	14	few	TRBV27	TRBJ1-2	TGTGCCAGCAGTCCACAGACAGGGCTCTATGGCTACACCTTC	CASSPQTGLYGYTF
NA	11	NA	TRBV10-3	TRBJ2-5	TGTGCCATCAGTAGGGGGGAGACCCAGTACTTC	CAISRGETQYF
TRBD2	17	NA	TRBV9	TRBJ2-3	TGTGCCAGCAGCGTAGCTACTAGCGGGAGCTTACAAGATACGCAGTATTTT	CASSVATSGSLQDTQYF
NA	13	NA	TRBV6-1	TRBJ1-1	TGTGCCAGCAGTGAGAGAAATATAAATGAAGCTTTCTTT	CASSERNINEAFF
TRBD1	15	once	TRBV14	TRBJ2-1	TGTGCCAGCAGCCAACGACAGGGCGTCTACAATGAGCAGTTCTTC	CASSQRQGVYNEQFF
NA	11	once	TRBV30	TRBJ2-3	TGTGCCTGGAGTAGGACAGATACGCAGTATTTT	CAWSRTDTQYF
NA	13	NA	TRBV5-4	TRBJ2-2	TGTGCCAGCACCCCCGATGGGACCGGGGAGCTGTTTTTT	CASTPDGTGELFF
NA	13	few	TRBV6-5	TRBJ2-3	TGTGCCAGCAGTTACTCTGGCACAGATACGCAGTATTTT	CASSYSGTDTQYF
NA	14	NA	TRBV5-1	TRBJ1-5	TGCGCCAGCAGCTTGAACGGCGACAATCAGCCCCAGCATTTT	CASSLNGDNQPQHF
NA	13	NA	TRBV5-6	TRBJ1-2	TGTGCCAGCAGCTTGGGACGCTTGGTGGGCTACACCTTC	CASSLGRLVGYTF
NA	18	NA	TRBV30	TRBJ1-6	TGTGCCTGGAGTGTTAAAGGGCTCGGGCCGTTCGTGGATTCACCCCTCCACTTT	CAWSVKGLGPFVDSPLHF
NA	16	NA	TRBV15	TRBJ1-4	TGTGCCACCAGCAGAGATTGGGAGGGGACTAATGAAAAACTGTTTTTT	CATSRDWEGTNEKLFF
NA	13	NA	TRBV18	TRBJ1-4	TGTGCCAGCTCACCAGATGGGGATGAAAAACTGTTTTTT	CASSPDGDEKLFF
NA	14	few	TRBV7-2	TRBJ2-4	TGTGCCAGCAGCTTAGAAGCGAATCAAAACATTCAGTACTTC	CASSLEANQNIQYF
NA	16	NA	TRBV2	TRBJ2-2	TGTGCCAGCAGTGGTGAGACGCCCCAGGCCACCGGGGAGCTGTTTTTT	CASSGETPQATGELFF
NA	12	few	TRBV7-9	TRBJ1-1	TGTGCCAGCAGCTTAGATGGCGGGGAAGCTTTCTTT	CASSLDGGEAFF
TRBD2	15	NA	TRBV4-3	TRBJ2-5	TGCGCCAGCAGCCAAGTTGCTAGCGGTCGGGAGACCCAGTACTTC	CASSQVASGRETQYF
TRBD1	15	NA	TRBV28	TRBJ2-7	TGTGCCAGCAGCCCCGGGACAGGGGGCTTATACGAGCAGTACTTC	CASSPGTGGLYEQYF
TRBD1	18	NA	TRBV9	TRBJ2-5	TGTGCCAGCAGCGTACGTCTTCCGGGACAGGGGTACCAAGAGACCCAGTACTTC	CASSVRLPGQGYQETQYF
NA	12	NA	TRBV10-3	TRBJ2-1	TGTGCCATCAGTGAGTGGGCGGGAGAGCAGTTCTTC	CAISEWAGEQFF
NA	14	NA	TRBV18	TRBJ2-7	TGTGCCAGCTCACCACCGGCAGGTGCCAACGAGCAGTACTTC	CASSPPAGANEQYF
TRBD2	12	once	TRBV6-5	TRBJ2-7	TGTGCCAGCAGATCAGCGGGAGGGTCCCAGTACTTC	CASRSAGGSQYF
TRBD2	15	NA	TRBV30	TRBJ2-3	TGTGCCTGGAGCTCGGCTAGCGGGAGTATGGATACGCAGTATTTT	CAWSSASGSMDTQYF
TRBD1	15	NA	TRBV10-2	TRBJ1-1	TGCGCCAGCAGTGAGCGGGCAGGGGGAATCACTGAAGCTTTCTTT	CASSERAGGITEAFF
NA	14	NA	TRBV2	TRBJ1-2	TGTGCCAGCAGGGAAATACGGGGGCCGTATGGCTACACCTTC	CASREIRGPYGYTF
TRBD1	16	NA	TRBV2	TRBJ1-3	TGTGCCAGCAACAGCGAACAGGGGATCTGGGGAAACACCATATATTTT	CASNSEQGIWGNTIYF
NA	16	NA	TRBV7-2	TRBJ2-3	TGTGCCAGCAGCTCTAGACGGCGGGATGGCACAGATACGCAGTATTTT	CASSSRRRDGTDTQYF
TRBD1	14	NA	TRBV7-9	TRBJ2-1	TGTGCCAGCAGCGCGGGACAGGGGTACAATGAGCAGTTCTTC	CASSAGQGYNEQFF
TRBD1	14	many	TRBV27	TRBJ1-4	TGTGCCAGCAGTTCCGACAGGGGTCTCGGAAAACTGTTTTTT	CASSSDRGLGKLFF
NA	16	NA	TRBV7-2	TRBJ2-7	TGTGCCAGCAGCTTGCCCCAAGACAGGCCCTCCTACGAGCAGTACTTC	CASSLPQDRPSYEQYF
NA	14	NA	TRBV7-9	TRBJ1-6	TGTGCCAGCACCCCCACCGGGCTGGATTCACCCCTCCACTTT	CASTPTGLDSPLHF
NA	11	NA	TRBV29-1	TRBJ1-3	TGCAGCGTTGCCTCTGGAAACACCATATATTTT	CSVASGNTIYF
TRBD2	17	NA	TRBV28	TRBJ2-1	TGTGCCAGCACCCCTCCCCAGGGCGGGAGGATAAACAATGAGCAGTTCTTC	CASTPPQGGRINNEQFF
TRBD1	16	NA	TRBV11-1	TRBJ2-5	TGTGCCAGCAGCCTCCGGGACAGGGCTTACCAAGAGACCCAGTACTTC	CASSLRDRAYQETQYF
TRBD2	14	NA	TRBV6-6	TRBJ2-1	TGTGCCAGCAGCCGACTAGCGGCCTCCAATGAGCAGTTCTTC	CASSRLAASNEQFF